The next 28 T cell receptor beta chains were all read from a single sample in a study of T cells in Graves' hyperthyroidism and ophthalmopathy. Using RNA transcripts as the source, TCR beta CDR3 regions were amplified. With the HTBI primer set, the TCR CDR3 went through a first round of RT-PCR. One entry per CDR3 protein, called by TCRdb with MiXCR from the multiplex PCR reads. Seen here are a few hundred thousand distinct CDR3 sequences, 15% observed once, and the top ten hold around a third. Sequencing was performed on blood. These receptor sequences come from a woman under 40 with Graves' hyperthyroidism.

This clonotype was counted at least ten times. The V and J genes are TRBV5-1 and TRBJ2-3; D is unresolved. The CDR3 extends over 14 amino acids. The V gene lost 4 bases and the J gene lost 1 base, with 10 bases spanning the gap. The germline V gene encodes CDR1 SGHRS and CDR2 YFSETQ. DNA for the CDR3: TGCGCCAGCAGCGACCCCCGGGGCACAGATACGCAGTATTTT. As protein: CASSDPRGTDTQYF.

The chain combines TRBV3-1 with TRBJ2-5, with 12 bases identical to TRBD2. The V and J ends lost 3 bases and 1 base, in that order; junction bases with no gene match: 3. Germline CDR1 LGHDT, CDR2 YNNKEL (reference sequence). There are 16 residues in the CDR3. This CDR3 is CASSHRTSGTQETQYF. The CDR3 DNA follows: TGTGCCAGCAGCCACCGGACTAGCGGGACCCAAGAGACCCAGTACTTC.

DNA for the CDR3: TGCAGTGCTAGGAGAGGGGACTCGAACTACAATGAGCAGTTCTTC. It specifies CSARRGDSNYNEQFF. The chain combines TRBV20-1 with TRBJ2-1, with a weak D call TRBD2 (6 bases). The ends were cut back, 3 bases at V and 3 bases at J, with 15 bases in the middle. The length of the CDR3 is 15 residues. Germline values: CDR1 DFQATT, CDR2 SNEGSKA (reference sequence).

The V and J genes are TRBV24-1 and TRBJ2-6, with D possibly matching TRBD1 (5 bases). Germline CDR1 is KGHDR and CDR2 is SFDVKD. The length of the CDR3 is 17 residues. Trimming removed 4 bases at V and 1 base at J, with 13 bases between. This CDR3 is CATSEGITGSGANVLTF. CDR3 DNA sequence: TGTGCCACCAGTGAAGGGATTACAGGTTCTGGGGCCAACGTCCTGACTTTC.

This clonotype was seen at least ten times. The CDR3 reads CASSPPNNANTEAFF. The CDR3 DNA reads as TGTGCCAGCTCACCTCCTAATAACGCGAACACTGAAGCTTTCTTT. The chain recombines TRBV18 with TRBJ1-1, with D unclear. Germline V CDR1 and CDR2: KGHSH, LQKENI. CDR3 size: 15 residues. The V end was cut by 3 bases, the J end by 1 base, with 12 bases between.

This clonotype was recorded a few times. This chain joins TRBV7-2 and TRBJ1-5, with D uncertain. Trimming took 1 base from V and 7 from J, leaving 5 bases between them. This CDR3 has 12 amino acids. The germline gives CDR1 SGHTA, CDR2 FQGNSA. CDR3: CASSLERQPQHF. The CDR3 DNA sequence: TGTGCCAGCAGCTTAGAACGACAGCCCCAGCATTTT.

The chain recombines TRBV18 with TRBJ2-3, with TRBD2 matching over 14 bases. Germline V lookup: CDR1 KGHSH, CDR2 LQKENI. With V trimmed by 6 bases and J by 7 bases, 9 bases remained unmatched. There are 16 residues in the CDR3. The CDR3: CASSAGTSGSRNTQYF. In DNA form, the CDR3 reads TGTGCCAGCTCGGCCGGGACTAGCGGGAGTAGGAATACGCAGTATTTT. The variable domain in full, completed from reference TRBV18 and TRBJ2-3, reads NAGVMQNPRHLVRRRGQEARLRCSPMKGHSHVYWYRQLPEEGLKFMVYLQKENIIDESGMPKERFSAEFPKEGPSILRIQQVVRGDSAAYFCASSAGTSGSRNTQYFGPGTRLTVL.

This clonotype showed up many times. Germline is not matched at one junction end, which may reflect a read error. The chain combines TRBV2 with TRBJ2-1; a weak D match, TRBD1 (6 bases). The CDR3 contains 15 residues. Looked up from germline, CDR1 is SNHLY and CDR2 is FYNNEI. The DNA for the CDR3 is TGTGCCAGCAGCCAGGGACATATAGGCTACATTGAGCAGTTCTTC. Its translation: CASSQGHIGYIEQFF.

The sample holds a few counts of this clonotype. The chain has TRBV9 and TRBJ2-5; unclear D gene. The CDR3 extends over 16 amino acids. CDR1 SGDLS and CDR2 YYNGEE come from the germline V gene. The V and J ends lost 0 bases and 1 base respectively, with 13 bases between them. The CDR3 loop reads CASSVALTAFQETQYF. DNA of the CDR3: TGTGCCAGCAGCGTAGCTTTGACGGCCTTCCAAGAGACCCAGTACTTC.

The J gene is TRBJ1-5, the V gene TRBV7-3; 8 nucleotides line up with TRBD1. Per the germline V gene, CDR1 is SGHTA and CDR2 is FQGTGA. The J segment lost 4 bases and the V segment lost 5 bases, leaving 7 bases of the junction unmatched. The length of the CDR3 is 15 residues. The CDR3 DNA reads TGTGCCAGCAGCCTGATGGACAGGGCAAATCAGCCCCAGCATTTT. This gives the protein CASSLMDRANQPQHF.

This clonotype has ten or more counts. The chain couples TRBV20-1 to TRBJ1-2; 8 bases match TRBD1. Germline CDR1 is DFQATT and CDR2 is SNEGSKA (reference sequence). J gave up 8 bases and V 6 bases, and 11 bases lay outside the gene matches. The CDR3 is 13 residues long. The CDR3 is CSAMLQGAEGYTF. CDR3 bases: TGCAGTGCAATGCTCCAGGGGGCAGAGGGCTACACCTTC.

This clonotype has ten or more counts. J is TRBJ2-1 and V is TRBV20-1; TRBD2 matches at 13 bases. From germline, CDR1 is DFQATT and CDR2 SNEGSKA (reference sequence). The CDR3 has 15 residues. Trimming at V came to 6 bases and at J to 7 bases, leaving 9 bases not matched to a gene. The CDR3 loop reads CSATWTSGSLNEQFF. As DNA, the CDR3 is TGCAGTGCAACCTGGACTAGCGGGAGTTTGAATGAGCAGTTCTTC.

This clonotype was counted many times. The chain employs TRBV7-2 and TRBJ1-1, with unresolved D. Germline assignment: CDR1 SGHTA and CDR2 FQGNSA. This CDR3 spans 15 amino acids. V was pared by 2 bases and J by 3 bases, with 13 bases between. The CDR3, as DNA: TGTGCCAGCAGCTTATTAGGGCTAAGGGACACTGAAGCTTTCTTT. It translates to CASSLLGLRDTEAFF.

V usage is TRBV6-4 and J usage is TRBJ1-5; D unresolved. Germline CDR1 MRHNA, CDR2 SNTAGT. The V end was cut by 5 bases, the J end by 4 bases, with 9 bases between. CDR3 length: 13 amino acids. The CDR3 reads CASSSEENQPQHF. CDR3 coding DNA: TGTGCCAGCAGTTCAGAAGAGAATCAGCCCCAGCATTTT.

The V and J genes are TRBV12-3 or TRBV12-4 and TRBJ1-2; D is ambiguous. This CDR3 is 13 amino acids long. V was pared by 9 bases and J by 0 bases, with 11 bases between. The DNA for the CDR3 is TGTGCCAGTACGTACCAGACTAACTATGGCTACACCTTC. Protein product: CASTYQTNYGYTF.

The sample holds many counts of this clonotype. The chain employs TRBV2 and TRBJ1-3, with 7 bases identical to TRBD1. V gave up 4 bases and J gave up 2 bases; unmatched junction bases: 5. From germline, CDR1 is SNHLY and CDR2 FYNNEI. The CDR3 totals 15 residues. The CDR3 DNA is TGTGCCAGCAGTGCCGACAGGGACCCTGGAAACACCATATATTTT. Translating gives CASSADRDPGNTIYF.

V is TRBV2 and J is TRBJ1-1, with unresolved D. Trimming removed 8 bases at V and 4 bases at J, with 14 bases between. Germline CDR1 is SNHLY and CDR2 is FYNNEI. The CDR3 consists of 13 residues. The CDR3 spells CASGQQMSTEAFF. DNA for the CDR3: TGTGCCAGCGGTCAACAGATGAGCACTGAAGCTTTCTTT.

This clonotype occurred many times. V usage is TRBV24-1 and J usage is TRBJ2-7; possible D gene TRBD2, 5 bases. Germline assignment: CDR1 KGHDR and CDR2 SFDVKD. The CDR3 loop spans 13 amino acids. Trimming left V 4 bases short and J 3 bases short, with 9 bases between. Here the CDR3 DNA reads TGTGCCACCAGTGAGGGAGTGAACTACGAGCAGTACTTC. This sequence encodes CATSEGVNYEQYF.

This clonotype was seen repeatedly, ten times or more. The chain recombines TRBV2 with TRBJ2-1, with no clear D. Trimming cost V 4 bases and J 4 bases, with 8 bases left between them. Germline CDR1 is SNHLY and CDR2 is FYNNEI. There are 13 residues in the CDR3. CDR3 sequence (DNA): TGTGCCAGCAGTGTCATGGGTTACAATGAGCAGTTCTTC. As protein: CASSVMGYNEQFF.

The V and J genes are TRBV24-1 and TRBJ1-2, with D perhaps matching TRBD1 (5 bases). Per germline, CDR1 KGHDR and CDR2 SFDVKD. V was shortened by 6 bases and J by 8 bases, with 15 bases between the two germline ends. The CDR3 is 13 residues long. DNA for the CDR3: TGTGCCACCAGTCGAGAGGGGAAGGGCGGCTACACCTTC. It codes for CATSREGKGGYTF.

CDR3 sequence (DNA): TGTGCCAGCAGCCTACAGGGCCCGGGGAGTGAAGCTTTCTTT. Its translation is CASSLQGPGSEAFF. The chain recombines TRBV7-2 with TRBJ1-1; possibly TRBD1 for D (6 bases). This CDR3 has 14 amino acids. Trimming removed 5 bases from V and 7 bases from J, with 17 bases in between. Germline V gene sequence: CDR1 SGHTA, CDR2 FQGNSA.

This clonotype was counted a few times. The DNA for the CDR3 is TGTGCCATCAGTGAGGGGGGGGAGAAAAACATTCAGTACTTC. It is translated as CAISEGGEKNIQYF. The chain combines TRBV10-3 with TRBJ2-4; 7 bases agree with TRBD2. CDR1 and CDR2 (germline): ENHRY, SYGVKD. Trimming removed 2 bases from V and 4 bases from J; junction bases left unmatched: 2. CDR3 length equals 14 residues.

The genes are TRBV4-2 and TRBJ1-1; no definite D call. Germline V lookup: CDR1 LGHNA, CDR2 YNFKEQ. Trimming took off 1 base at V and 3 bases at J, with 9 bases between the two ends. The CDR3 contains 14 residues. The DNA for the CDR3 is TGTGCCAGCAGCCAAGCACGGGCCTACACTGAAGCTTTCTTT. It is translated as CASSQARAYTEAFF.

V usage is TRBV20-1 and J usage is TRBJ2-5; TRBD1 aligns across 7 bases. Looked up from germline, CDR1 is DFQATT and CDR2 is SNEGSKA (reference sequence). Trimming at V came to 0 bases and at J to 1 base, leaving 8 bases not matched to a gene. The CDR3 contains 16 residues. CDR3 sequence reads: CSARDLRGRTQETQYF. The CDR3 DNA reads TGCAGTGCTAGAGATCTAAGGGGGCGAACCCAAGAGACCCAGTACTTC.

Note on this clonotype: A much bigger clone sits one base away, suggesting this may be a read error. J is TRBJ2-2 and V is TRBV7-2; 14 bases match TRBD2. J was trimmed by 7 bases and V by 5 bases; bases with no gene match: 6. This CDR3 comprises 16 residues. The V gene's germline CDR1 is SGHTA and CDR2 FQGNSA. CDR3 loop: CASSPGTSGRIGELFF. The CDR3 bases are TGTGCCAGCAGCCCCGGGACTAGCGGGAGAATCGGGGAGCTGTTTTTT.

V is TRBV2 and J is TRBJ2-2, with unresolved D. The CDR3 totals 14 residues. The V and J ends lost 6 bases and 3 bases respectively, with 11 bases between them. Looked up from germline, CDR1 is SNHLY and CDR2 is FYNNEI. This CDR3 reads CASREHSYTGELFF. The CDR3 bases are TGTGCCAGCAGAGAACACAGTTACACCGGGGAGCTGTTTTTT. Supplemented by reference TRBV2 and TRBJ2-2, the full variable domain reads EPEVTQTPSHQVTQMGQEVILRCVPISNHLYFYWYRQILGQKVEFLVSFYNNEISEKSEIFDDQFSVERPDGSNFTLKIRSTKLEDSAMYFCASREHSYTGELFFGEGSRLTVL.

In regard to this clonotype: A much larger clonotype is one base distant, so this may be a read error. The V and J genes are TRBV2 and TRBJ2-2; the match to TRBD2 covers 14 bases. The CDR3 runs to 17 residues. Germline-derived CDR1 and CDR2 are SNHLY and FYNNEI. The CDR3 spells CASSEGLAGGYTGELSF. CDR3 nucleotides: TGTGCCAGCAGTGAAGGACTAGCGGGAGGGTATACCGGGGAGCTGTCTTTT.

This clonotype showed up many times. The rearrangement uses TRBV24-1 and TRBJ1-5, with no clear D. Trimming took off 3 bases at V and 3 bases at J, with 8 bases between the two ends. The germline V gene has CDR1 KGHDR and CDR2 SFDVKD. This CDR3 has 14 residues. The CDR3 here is CATSDGGFNQPQHF. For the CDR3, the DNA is TGTGCCACCAGTGATGGAGGGTTCAATCAGCCCCAGCATTTT.